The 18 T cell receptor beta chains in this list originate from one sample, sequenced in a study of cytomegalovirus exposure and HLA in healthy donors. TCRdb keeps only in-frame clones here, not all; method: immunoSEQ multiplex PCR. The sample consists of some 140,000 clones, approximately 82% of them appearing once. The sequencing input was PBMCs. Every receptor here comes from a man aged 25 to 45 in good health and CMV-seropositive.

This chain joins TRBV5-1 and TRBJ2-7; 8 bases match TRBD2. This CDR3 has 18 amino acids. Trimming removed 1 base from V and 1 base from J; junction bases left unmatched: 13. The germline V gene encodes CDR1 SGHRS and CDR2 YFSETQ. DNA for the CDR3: TGCGCCAGCAGCTTGCGGGGGGTTAGCGGGGTAGGGTCCTACGAGCAGTACTTC. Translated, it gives CASSLRGVSGVGSYEQYF.

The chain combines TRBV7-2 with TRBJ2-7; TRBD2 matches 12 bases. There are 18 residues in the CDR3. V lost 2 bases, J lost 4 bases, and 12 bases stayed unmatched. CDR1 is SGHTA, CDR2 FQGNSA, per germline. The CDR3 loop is CASSLRGLAGGITYEQYF. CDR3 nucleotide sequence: TGTGCCAGCAGCTTAAGGGGGCTAGCGGGGGGGATTACGTACGAGCAGTACTTC.

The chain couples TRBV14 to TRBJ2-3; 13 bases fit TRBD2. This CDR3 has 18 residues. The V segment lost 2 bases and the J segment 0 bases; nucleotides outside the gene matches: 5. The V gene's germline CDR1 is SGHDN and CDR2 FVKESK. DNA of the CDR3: TGTGCCAGCAGCCAACGGACTAGCGGGGGCCGAAGCACAGATACGCAGTATTTT. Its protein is CASSQRTSGGRSTDTQYF.

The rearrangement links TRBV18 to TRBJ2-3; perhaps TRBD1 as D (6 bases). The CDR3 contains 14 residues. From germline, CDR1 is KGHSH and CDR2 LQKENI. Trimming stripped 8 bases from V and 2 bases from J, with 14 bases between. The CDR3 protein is CASLRDTATDTQYF. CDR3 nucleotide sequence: TGTGCCAGCCTCCGGGACACAGCCACAGATACGCAGTATTTT.

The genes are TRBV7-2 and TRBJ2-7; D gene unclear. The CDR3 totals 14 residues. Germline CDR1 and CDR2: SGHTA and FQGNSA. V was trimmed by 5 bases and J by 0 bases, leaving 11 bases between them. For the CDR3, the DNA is TGTGCCAGCAGCGTATTTCCGAGCTCCTACGAGCAGTACTTC. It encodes CASSVFPSSYEQYF.

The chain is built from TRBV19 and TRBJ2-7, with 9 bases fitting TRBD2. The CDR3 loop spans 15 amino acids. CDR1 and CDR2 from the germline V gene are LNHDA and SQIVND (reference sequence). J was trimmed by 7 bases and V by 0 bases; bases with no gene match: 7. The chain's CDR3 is CASSIDLTSGYEQYF. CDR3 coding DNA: TGTGCCAGTAGTATAGATTTAACTAGCGGGTATGAGCAGTACTTC.

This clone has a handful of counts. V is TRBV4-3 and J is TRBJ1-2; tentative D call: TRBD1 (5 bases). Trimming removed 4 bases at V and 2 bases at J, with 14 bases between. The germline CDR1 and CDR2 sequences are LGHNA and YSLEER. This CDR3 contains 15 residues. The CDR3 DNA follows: TGCGCCAGCAGCCCGGTCCAGGGAGGGAACTATGGCTACACCTTC. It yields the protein CASSPVQGGNYGYTF.

This CDR3 is CASRIGVLAEAYNEQFF. CDR3 nucleotide sequence: TGTGCCAGCAGGATTGGGGTGCTAGCGGAGGCCTACAATGAGCAGTTCTTC. The chain is built from TRBV2 and TRBJ2-1; 7 bases fit TRBD2. CDR1 and CDR2 (germline): SNHLY, FYNNEI. The CDR3 loop spans 17 amino acids. The J segment lost 2 bases and the V segment lost 6 bases, leaving 13 bases of the junction unmatched.

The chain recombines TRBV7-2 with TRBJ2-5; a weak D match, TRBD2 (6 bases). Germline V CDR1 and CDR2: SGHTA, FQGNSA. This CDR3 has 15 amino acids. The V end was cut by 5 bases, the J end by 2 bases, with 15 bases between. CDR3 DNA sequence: TGTGCCAGCAGCCGTTGGGGGAGGCGGCAAGAGACCCAGTACTTC. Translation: CASSRWGRRQETQYF.

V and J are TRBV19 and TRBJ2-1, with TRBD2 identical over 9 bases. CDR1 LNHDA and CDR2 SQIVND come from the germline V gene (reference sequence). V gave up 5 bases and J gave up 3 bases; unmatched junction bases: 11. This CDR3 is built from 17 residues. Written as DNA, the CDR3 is TGTGCCAGTAGTCCCAGCGGGGGGACCCGCCTCTACAATGAGCAGTTCTTC. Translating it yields CASSPSGGTRLYNEQFF.

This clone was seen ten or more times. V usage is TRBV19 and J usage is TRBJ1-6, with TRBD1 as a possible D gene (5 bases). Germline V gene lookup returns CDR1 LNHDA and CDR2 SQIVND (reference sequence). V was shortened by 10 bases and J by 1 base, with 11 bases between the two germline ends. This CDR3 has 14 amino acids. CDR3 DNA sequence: TGTGCCACCCAGGGCGAGTCCTATAATTCACCCCTCCACTTT. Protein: CATQGESYNSPLHF.

CDR3 sequence: CASTARGTSGGTGELFF. The CDR3 coding sequence is TGTGCCAGCACCGCTAGGGGGACTAGCGGGGGCACCGGGGAGCTGTTTTTT. The V call is TRBV11-2, the J call TRBJ2-2, with 14 bases identical to TRBD2. CDR3 size: 17 residues. Germline CDR1 reads SGHAT; CDR2 reads FQNNGV. Unmatched junction bases numbered 8, after V lost 7 bases and J lost 4 bases.

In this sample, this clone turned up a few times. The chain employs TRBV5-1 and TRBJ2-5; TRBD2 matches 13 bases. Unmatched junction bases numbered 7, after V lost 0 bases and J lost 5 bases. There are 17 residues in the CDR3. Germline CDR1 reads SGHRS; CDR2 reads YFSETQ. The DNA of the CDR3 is TGCGCCAGCAGCTTGGACGCACTAGCGGGAGGGGGTGAGACCCAGTACTTC. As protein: CASSLDALAGGGETQYF.

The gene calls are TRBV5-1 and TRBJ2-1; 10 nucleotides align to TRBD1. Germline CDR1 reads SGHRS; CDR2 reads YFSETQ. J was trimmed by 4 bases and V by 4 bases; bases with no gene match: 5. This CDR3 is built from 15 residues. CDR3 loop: CASSQGTGVYNEQFF. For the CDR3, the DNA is TGCGCCAGCAGCCAGGGGACAGGGGTATACAATGAGCAGTTCTTC. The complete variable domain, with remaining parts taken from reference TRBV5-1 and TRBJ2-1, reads KAGVTQTPRYLIKTRGQQVTLSCSPISGHRSVSWYQQTPGQGLQFLFEYFSETQRNKGNFPGRFSGRQFSNSRSEMNVSTLELGDSALYLCASSQGTGVYNEQFFGPGTRLTVL.

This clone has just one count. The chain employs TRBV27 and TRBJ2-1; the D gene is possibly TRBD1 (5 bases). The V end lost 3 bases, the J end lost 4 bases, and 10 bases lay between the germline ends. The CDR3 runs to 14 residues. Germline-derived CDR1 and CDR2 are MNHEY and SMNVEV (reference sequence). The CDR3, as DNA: TGTGCCAGCAGTTTCATGGACAAGTACAATGAGCAGTTCTTC. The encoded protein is CASSFMDKYNEQFF.

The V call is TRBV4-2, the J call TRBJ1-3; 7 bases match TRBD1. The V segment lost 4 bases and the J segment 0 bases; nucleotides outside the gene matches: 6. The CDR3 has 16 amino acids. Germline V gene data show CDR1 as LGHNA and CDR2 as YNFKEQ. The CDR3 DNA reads TGTGCCAGCAGCCTCCGACAGGGAGACTCTGGAAACACCATATATTTT. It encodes CASSLRQGDSGNTIYF.

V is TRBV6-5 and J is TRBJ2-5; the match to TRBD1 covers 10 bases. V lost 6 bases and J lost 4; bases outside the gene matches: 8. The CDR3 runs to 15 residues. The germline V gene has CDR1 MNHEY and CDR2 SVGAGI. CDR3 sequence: CASRHARTGGETQYF. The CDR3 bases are TGTGCCAGCAGGCACGCTCGGACAGGGGGAGAGACCCAGTACTTC.

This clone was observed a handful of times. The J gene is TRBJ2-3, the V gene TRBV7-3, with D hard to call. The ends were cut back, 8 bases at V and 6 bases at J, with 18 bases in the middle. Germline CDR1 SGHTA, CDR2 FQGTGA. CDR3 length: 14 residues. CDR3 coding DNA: TGTGCCAGCTCTCAAGCGTTACCCGGGGATACGCAGTATTTT. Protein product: CASSQALPGDTQYF.